What follows are 25 T cell receptor beta chains derived from one specimen sequenced in a study of Ad26.COV2.S vaccination and SARS-CoV-2 variants. TCRdb's copy holds only in-frame clones and misses some; the assay was immunoSEQ multiplex PCR. The data hold over 85,000 clones, with more than 65% observed a single time. The sequencing used peripheral blood, collected after recovery from COVID-19. Every receptor here comes from a human donor who had recovered from COVID-19.

The rearrangement joins TRBV1 to TRBJ2-1; TRBD2 reflects the table's D call only, with no check against the DNA. TRBV1 is listed as a pseudogene. The CDR3 contains 12 residues. CDR3 protein: CTSSQRYNEQFF. The CDR3 nucleotides read TGCACCAGCAGCCAGCGCTACAATGAGCAGTTCTTC.

The chain carries TRBV6-2 or TRBV6-3 and TRBJ2-5; 7 nucleotides line up with TRBD2. V shed 2 bases and J 4 bases; nucleotides not matched to a gene: 13. The CDR3 consists of 17 residues. Germline V lookup: CDR1 MNHEY, CDR2 SVGEGT. The chain's CDR3 is CASSYGAGVGSGETQYF. The CDR3 DNA follows: TGTGCCAGCAGTTACGGCGCGGGAGTGGGGTCGGGAGAGACCCAGTACTTC.

The sample holds a few counts of this clone. The V call is TRBV10-2, the J call TRBJ2-7; 10 bases match TRBD2. V lost 7 bases and J lost 6; bases outside the gene matches: 6. This CDR3 has 13 amino acids. Germline V gives CDR1 WSHSY, CDR2 SAAADI. CDR3 in amino acids: CASNLAGAREQYF. Here the CDR3 DNA reads TGCGCCAGCAACCTAGCGGGAGCACGCGAGCAGTACTTC.

The DNA for the CDR3 is TGTGCCAGCAGCGAACCGGGAGGAAATTCAGACGGGCAGTACTTC. Amino acids: CASSEPGGNSDGQYF. V is TRBV5-8 and J is TRBJ2-7; TRBD2 agrees at 7 bases. The V and J ends lost 4 bases and 9 bases, in that order; junction bases with no gene match: 16. The germline V gene has CDR1 SGHTS and CDR2 YDEGEE. The CDR3 consists of 15 residues.

The chain couples TRBV7-2 to TRBJ2-3, with D hard to call. Germline CDR1 SGHTA, CDR2 FQGNSA. V shed 1 base and J shed 4 bases, with 12 bases lying between them. The CDR3 contains 15 residues. CDR3 residues: CASSLDRRAPDTQYF. For the CDR3, the DNA is TGTGCCAGCAGCTTAGACCGCCGGGCTCCAGATACGCAGTATTTT.

V gene TRBV5-5 combines with J gene TRBJ2-1; unclear D gene. The CDR3 is made up of 12 amino acids. Trimming left V 1 base short and J 7 bases short, with 6 bases between. Germline lookup yields CDR1 SGHKS and CDR2 YYEKEE (reference sequence). CDR3 bases: TGTGCCAGCAGCTTGAATCTAAATGAGCAGTTCTTC. Its protein is CASSLNLNEQFF.

The rearrangement links TRBV7-3 to TRBJ2-2; D ambiguous. This CDR3 spans 16 amino acids. V was shortened by 2 bases and J by 4 bases, with 14 bases between the two germline ends. The V gene's germline CDR1 is SGHTA and CDR2 FQGTGA. For the CDR3, the DNA is TGTGCCAGCAGCTTAGGACCCCCTCAGAGCACCGGGGAGCTGTTTTTT. The encoded protein is CASSLGPPQSTGELFF.

The table lists this clone with a few counts. CDR3 DNA: TGTGCCAGCTCGCCCGCTGGCAATCAGCCCCAGCATTTT. Its translation is CASSPAGNQPQHF. The V call is TRBV18, the J call TRBJ1-5; no firm D call. The germline V and J ends were trimmed by 6 bases and 2 bases, with 8 bases remaining between them. CDR1 is KGHSH and CDR2 is LQKENI in the germline V gene. The CDR3 contains 13 residues. Looking up the rest from reference TRBV18 and TRBJ1-5 gives the full variable domain: NAGVMQNPRHLVRRRGQEARLRCSPMKGHSHVYWYRQLPEEGLKFMVYLQKENIIDESGMPKERFSAEFPKEGPSILRIQQVVRGDSAAYFCASSPAGNQPQHFGDGTRLSIL.

The V call is TRBV6-5, the J call TRBJ1-3; D possibly corresponds to TRBD1 (6 bases). Deletions cut 7 bases from V and 2 bases from J, with 9 bases between. The CDR3 extends over 13 amino acids. Per germline, CDR1 MNHEY and CDR2 SVGAGI. Here the CDR3 DNA reads TGTGCCAGCAAGGGACAACCTGGAAACACCATATATTTT. This codes for CASKGQPGNTIYF.

The gene calls are TRBV4-2 and TRBJ2-3; a possible D gene is TRBD1 (6 bases). V lost 0 bases, J lost 2 bases, and 12 bases lay in between. From germline, CDR1 is LGHNA and CDR2 YNFKEQ. The CDR3 covers 16 residues. The CDR3 DNA sequence: TGTGCCAGCAGCCAAGACCCAGGGGACATCACAGATACGCAGTATTTT. Its translation: CASSQDPGDITDTQYF.

This clone was seen only once. V and J are TRBV7-9 and TRBJ2-3, with 8 bases aligning to TRBD1. Germline values: CDR1 SEHNR, CDR2 FQNEAQ (reference sequence). Losses at the gene ends were 10 bases for V and 8 bases for J; bases not matched to a gene: 11. The CDR3 totals 13 residues. The CDR3 spells CAIDRKQGVTQYF. CDR3 sequence (DNA): TGTGCCATCGACCGAAAACAGGGGGTTACGCAGTATTTT.

V gene TRBV6-5 combines with J gene TRBJ1-1, with TRBD1 matching over 8 bases. The germline CDR1 and CDR2 sequences are MNHEY and SVGAGI. After removal of 6 bases from V and 4 bases from J, the junction contained 4 bases not matched to a gene. The CDR3 is made up of 13 amino acids. The CDR3 coding sequence is TGTGCCAGCAGGGACACAGGGGGCACTGAAGCTTTCTTT. It is translated as CASRDTGGTEAFF.

The chain joins TRBV3-1 (or the pseudogene TRBV3-2) to TRBJ2-7; TRBD2 is a possible D gene (6 bases). V gave up 0 bases and J gave up 4 bases, with 13 bases separating them. Germline CDR1 LGHDT, CDR2 YNNKEL (reference sequence). The length of the CDR3 is 15 residues. CDR3 region: CASSQDREKRYEQYF. The DNA of the CDR3 is TGTGCCAGCAGCCAAGACCGGGAGAAGCGGTACGAGCAGTACTTC.

The J gene is TRBJ2-2, the V gene TRBV7-6; D gene unclear. This CDR3 contains 15 residues. CDR1 SGHVS and CDR2 FNYEAQ come from the germline V gene. V was pared by 4 bases and J by 0 bases, with 9 bases between. CDR3 nucleotide sequence: TGTGCCAGCAGCTCGTTGGGAACGAACACCGGGGAGCTGTTTTTT. Encoded protein: CASSSLGTNTGELFF.

The chain is built from TRBV3-1 (or the pseudogene TRBV3-2) and TRBJ1-1; no reliable D call. The CDR3 runs to 14 residues. Trimming shortened V by 4 bases and J by 1 base, and 10 bases separated the two germline ends. The germline V gene has CDR1 LGHDT and CDR2 YNNKEL (reference sequence). The CDR3 reads CASSPLAGNTEAFF. The CDR3 coding sequence is TGTGCCAGCAGCCCCCTGGCGGGGAACACTGAAGCTTTCTTT.

This chain links TRBV18 with TRBJ2-6, with D tentatively TRBD2 (6 bases). Germline lookup yields CDR1 KGHSH and CDR2 LQKENI. Trimming removed 6 bases at V and 1 base at J, with 16 bases between. The CDR3 extends over 17 amino acids. The CDR3 nucleotides read TGTGCCAGCTCCGGGGCGGGGCGAAAGTCTGGGGCCAACGTCCTGACTTTC. It specifies CASSGAGRKSGANVLTF.

The genes are TRBV28 and TRBJ2-7, with unresolved D. Trimming removed 3 bases from V and 4 bases from J, with 16 bases in between. The CDR3 has 15 residues. CDR1 MDHEN and CDR2 SYDVKM come from the germline V gene. CDR3 DNA sequence: TGTGCCAGCAGTTTGCCTCGAGGAGAAACATACGAGCAGTACTTC. Translation gives CASSLPRGETYEQYF.

This chain joins TRBV29-1 and TRBJ2-2; D call uncertain. With 6 bases removed from V and 2 bases from J, the gap between germline ends came to 10 bases. From germline, CDR1 is SQVTM and CDR2 ANQGSEA. The CDR3 has 13 amino acids. CDR3 in amino acids: CSVKADNTGELFF. The DNA for the CDR3 is TGCAGCGTGAAAGCTGATAACACCGGGGAGCTGTTTTTT.

The genes are TRBV2 and TRBJ2-7; D is unclear. There are 13 residues in the CDR3. V was cut by 0 bases and J by 1 base, with 4 bases left in between. Germline V gene data show CDR1 as SNHLY and CDR2 as FYNNEI. The CDR3 DNA sequence: TGTGCCAGCAGTGAAGCCTGGTCCTACGAGCAGTACTTC. This gives the protein CASSEAWSYEQYF. Based on the CDR3 plus reference TRBV2 and TRBJ2-7, the full variable domain is EPEVTQTPSHQVTQMGQEVILRCVPISNHLYFYWYRQILGQKVEFLVSFYNNEISEKSEIFDDQFSVERPDGSNFTLKIRSTKLEDSAMYFCASSEAWSYEQYFGPGTRLTVT.

The genes are TRBV6-1 and TRBJ2-7; 11 bases fit TRBD2. CDR1 is MNHNS and CDR2 is SASEGT in the germline V gene. With 5 bases clipped from V and 3 bases from J, the junction kept 3 bases outside the gene matches. CDR3 length equals 14 residues. The CDR3: CASSTSGRGYEQYF. The CDR3 region has the DNA TGTGCCAGCAGTACTAGCGGGAGAGGCTACGAGCAGTACTTC.

The gene calls are TRBV5-1 and TRBJ2-5; D ambiguous. The V gene's germline CDR1 is SGHRS and CDR2 YFSETQ. This CDR3 has 13 residues. V lost 1 base, J lost 5 bases, and 9 bases lay in between. The CDR3 loop is CASSLRVMETQYF. CDR3 DNA sequence: TGCGCCAGCAGCTTGAGGGTGATGGAGACCCAGTACTTC. Together with reference TRBV5-1 and TRBJ2-5, the CDR3 gives the full variable domain: KAGVTQTPRYLIKTRGQQVTLSCSPISGHRSVSWYQQTPGQGLQFLFEYFSETQRNKGNFPGRFSGRQFSNSRSEMNVSTLELGDSALYLCASSLRVMETQYFGPGTRLLVL.

This chain connects TRBV27 to TRBJ2-1; either TRBD1 or TRBD2 may supply D (5 bases each). Trimming took off 3 bases at V and 0 bases at J, with 9 bases between the two ends. Germline values: CDR1 MNHEY, CDR2 SMNVEV (reference sequence). The length of the CDR3 is 15 residues. CDR3 in amino acids: CASSLGTNSYNEQFF. DNA for the CDR3: TGTGCCAGCAGTTTGGGGACGAACTCCTACAATGAGCAGTTCTTC.

This clone was seen only once. The chain employs TRBV9 and TRBJ2-7; 7 bases line up with TRBD1. The CDR3 consists of 16 residues. Germline assignment: CDR1 SGDLS and CDR2 YYNGEE. J gave up 0 bases and V 7 bases, and 13 bases lay outside the gene matches. CDR3 nucleotide sequence: TGTGCCAGCGGTAAGGGGGCAGGGCCAAGCTCCTACGAGCAGTACTTC. Amino acids: CASGKGAGPSSYEQYF. Supplemented by reference TRBV9 and TRBJ2-7, the full variable domain reads DSGVTQTPKHLITATGQRVTLRCSPRSGDLSVYWYQQSLDQGLQFLIQYYNGEERAKGNILERFSAQQFPDLHSELNLSSLELGDSALYFCASGKGAGPSSYEQYFGPGTRLTVT.

The gene calls are TRBV12-5 and TRBJ2-7, with TRBD2 as a possible D gene (6 bases). The CDR3 runs to 13 residues. V lost 0 bases and J lost 6, with 9 bases in between. CDR1 and CDR2 (germline): LGHNT, FRNRAP. CDR3 sequence (DNA): TGTGCTAGTGGTTTGGTTTCAGCGGGCGAGCAGTACTTC. Its protein product is CASGLVSAGEQYF.

The gene calls are TRBV12-3 or TRBV12-4 and TRBJ1-3, with a weak D call TRBD1 (5 bases). This CDR3 is 13 amino acids long. Trimming left V 6 bases short and J 7 bases short, with 13 bases between. Here the CDR3 DNA reads TGTGCCAGCAGCCCGACAGTTGGGAACACCATATATTTT. Translation gives CASSPTVGNTIYF.